Each of the 13 T cell receptor beta chains below was sequenced from the same sample in a study of molecular identifiers for immune sequencing clone quantification. TCRdb recomputed calls from the PCR reads with MiXCR, one row per CDR3 protein. In the table there are fewer than 350,000 distinct CDR3 sequences, about 23% of which are singletons. The sample was naive CD8+ T cells from blood, with Jurkat cell RNA spiked in. Subset noted: FACS-sorted CD8+CD4-CCR7+CD45RA+ naive T cells. The receptors stem from a human donor in good health. Some libraries in this study had Jurkat cell RNA spiked in.

This clonotype was seen more than once but under ten times. The chain is built from TRBV6-1 and TRBJ1-4, with D possibly matching TRBD1 (6 bases). Germline CDR1 MNHNS, CDR2 SASEGT. The V end lost 5 bases, the J end lost 0 bases, and 16 bases lay between the germline ends. This CDR3 region has 17 residues. The CDR3 sequence is CASSYRRTDATNEKLFF. In nucleotides, the CDR3 is TGTGCCAGCAGTTACCGTAGGACAGATGCAACTAATGAAAAACTGTTTTTT.

The chain is built from TRBV4-3 and TRBJ2-3; D is uncertain. V shed 0 bases and J shed 3 bases, with 13 bases lying between them. CDR3 length: 16 residues. From germline, CDR1 is LGHNA and CDR2 YSLEER. The CDR3 spells CASSQEVLEETDTQYF. CDR3 in DNA: TGCGCCAGCAGCCAAGAGGTTTTAGAGGAAACAGATACGCAGTATTTT.

This clonotype occurred many times. The genes are TRBV27 and TRBJ2-1; 10 nucleotides line up with TRBD2. From germline, CDR1 is MNHEY and CDR2 SMNVEV (reference sequence). This CDR3 has 14 amino acids. The J segment lost 6 bases and the V segment lost 6 bases, leaving 5 bases of the junction unmatched. In nucleotides, the CDR3 is TGTGCCAGCAGCATAGCGGGGGGACTCAATGAGCAGTTCTTC. Residues: CASSIAGGLNEQFF.

This clonotype was detected many times. This chain links TRBV20-1 with TRBJ2-3; D is unclear. Germline CDR1 is DFQATT and CDR2 is SNEGSKA (reference sequence). Trimming stripped 6 bases from V and 5 bases from J, with 15 bases between. CDR3 length: 13 residues. The CDR3 spells CSASDFSGDTQYF. For the CDR3, the DNA is TGCAGTGCCTCAGACTTCTCCGGAGATACGCAGTATTTT.

This chain links TRBV27 with TRBJ1-5; D uncertain. The V end was cut by 2 bases, the J end by 0 bases, with 5 bases between. This CDR3 is built from 14 residues. The germline gives CDR1 MNHEY, CDR2 SMNVEV (reference sequence). CDR3 loop: CASSLGPSNQPQHF. CDR3 coding DNA: TGTGCCAGCAGTTTAGGTCCTAGCAATCAGCCCCAGCATTTT.

Only a few counts were recorded for this clonotype. The junction differs from germline at one of its ends, possibly a read error. V is TRBV10-2 and J is TRBJ2-7; maybe TRBD2 (6 bases). The CDR3 extends over 12 amino acids. The V gene's germline CDR1 is WSHSY and CDR2 SAAADI. The CDR3 DNA follows: TGCGCCAGCAGTGACGGAGGGACCCTTTCCCTCTTC. Translation: CASSDGGTLSLF.

As to this clonotype: This may come from a read error, since a much larger clone is one base off. V usage is TRBV9 and J usage is TRBJ2-2; D ambiguous. The CDR3 is 13 residues long. Germline CDR1 is SGDLS and CDR2 is YYNGEE. CDR3 protein: CASSVEGTEELFF. CDR3 DNA sequence: TGTGCCAGCAGCGTAGAAGGTACCGAGGAGCTGTTTTTT. The variable domain in full, with the rest retrieved from reference TRBV9 and TRBJ2-2, is DSGVTQTPKHLITATGQRVTLRCSPRSGDLSVYWYQQSLDQGLQFLIQYYNGEERAKGNILERFSAQQFPDLHSELNLSSLELGDSALYFCASSVEGTEELFFGEGSRLTVL.

This clonotype was seen ten or more times. This chain links TRBV14 with TRBJ2-7, with a tentative D call TRBD1 (5 bases). Germline assignment: CDR1 SGHDN and CDR2 FVKESK. There are 11 residues in the CDR3. The CDR3 here is CAVRKGYEQYF. CDR3 DNA: TGTGCTGTCCGAAAGGGGTACGAGCAGTACTTC. The full variable domain, its missing parts supplied by reference TRBV14 and TRBJ2-7, is EAGVTQFPSHSVIEKGQTVTLRCDPISGHDNLYWYRRVMGKEIKFLLHFVKESKQDESGMPNNRFLAERTGGTYSTLKVQPAELEDSGVYFCAVRKGYEQYFGPGTRLTVT.

This clonotype occurred many times. This chain uses TRBV13 with TRBJ2-2; D is perhaps TRBD1 or TRBD2 (5 bases each). The CDR3 consists of 13 residues. Germline V CDR1 and CDR2: PRHDT, FYEKMQ (reference sequence). With 5 bases removed from V and 7 bases from J, the gap between germline ends came to 11 bases. CDR3 amino acids: CASSPGTGGELFF. In nucleotides, the CDR3 is TGTGCCAGCAGCCCTGGGACCGGCGGGGAGCTGTTTTTT.

Note on this clonotype: At one boundary the junction diverges from the germline segment, which might be a read error. The chain has TRBV28 and TRBJ2-3, with D unresolved. The germline CDR1 and CDR2 sequences are MDHEN and SYDVKM. CDR3 size: 14 residues. CDR3 sequence: CAGSAPAAADTQYF. As DNA, the CDR3 is TGTGCCGGCAGTGCCCCAGCTGCTGCGGATACGCAGTATTTT.

The chain couples TRBV13 to TRBJ1-1; D not resolved. This CDR3 is built from 14 residues. The germline V gene has CDR1 PRHDT and CDR2 FYEKMQ (reference sequence). V was clipped by 8 bases and J by 2 bases, with 15 bases between them. The CDR3 DNA reads TGTGCCAGCGGCGCCTCAGTTTTAAACACTGAAGCTTTCTTT. Translated: CASGASVLNTEAFF.

This clonotype was seen many times. J is TRBJ1-1 and V is TRBV18, with TRBD1 identical over 7 bases. The CDR3 loop spans 13 amino acids. Germline V gene data show CDR1 as KGHSH and CDR2 as LQKENI. The V and J ends lost 6 bases and 1 base, in that order; junction bases with no gene match: 2. This CDR3 is CASSPGGNTEAFF. CDR3 sequence (DNA): TGTGCCAGCTCCCCAGGGGGGAACACTGAAGCTTTCTTT.

Details on this clonotype: This could be a read error, since a much larger clone is one nucleotide away. The gene calls are TRBV18 and TRBJ2-5, with 8 bases matching TRBD1. This CDR3 comprises 14 residues. Germline CDR1 KGHSH, CDR2 LQKENI. The chain's CDR3 is CASSRTGQEETPYF. In DNA form, the CDR3 reads TGTGCCAGCTCACGAACGGGACAGGAAGAGACCCCGTACTTC.